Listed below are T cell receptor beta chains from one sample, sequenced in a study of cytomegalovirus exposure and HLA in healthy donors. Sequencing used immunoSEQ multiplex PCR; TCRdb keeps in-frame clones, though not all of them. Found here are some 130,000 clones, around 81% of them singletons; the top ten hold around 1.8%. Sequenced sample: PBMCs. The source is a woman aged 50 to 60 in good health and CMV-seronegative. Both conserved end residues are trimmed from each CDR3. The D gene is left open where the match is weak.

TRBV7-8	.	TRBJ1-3	ASSPGNSGNTIY
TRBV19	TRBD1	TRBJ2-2	ASSYLGQGGGYRELF
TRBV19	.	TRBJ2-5	ASSRRDVGETQY
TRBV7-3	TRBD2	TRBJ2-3	ASSLRSGGRADTQY
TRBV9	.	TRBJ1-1	ASSGGGANTEAF
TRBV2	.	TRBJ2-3	ASSLLTGTLSTDTQY
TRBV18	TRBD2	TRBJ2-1	ASSMTSGTYNEQF
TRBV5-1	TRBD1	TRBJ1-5	ASSLGDRGIHSNQPQH
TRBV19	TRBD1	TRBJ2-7	ASSRDRDIRPYEQY
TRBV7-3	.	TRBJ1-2	ASSLTEGDPYT
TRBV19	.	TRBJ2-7	ASSISLQYYEQY
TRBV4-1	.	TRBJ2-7	ASSQYQTGTYEQY
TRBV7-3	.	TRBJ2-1	ASSLGGEQF
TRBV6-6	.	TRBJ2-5	ASSLDGGQTQY
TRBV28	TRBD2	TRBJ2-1	ASILGGGNEQF
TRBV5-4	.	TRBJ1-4	ASSDQTGDSEKLF
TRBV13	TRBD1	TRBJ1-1	ASGQGAWTEAF
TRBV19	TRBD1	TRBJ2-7	ASSPGQGGVYEQY
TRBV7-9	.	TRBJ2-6	ASSFPLQDLSGANVLT
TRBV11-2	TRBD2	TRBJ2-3	ASSFLTSGSTDTQY
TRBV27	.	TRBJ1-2	ASSQGPSRVGGYT
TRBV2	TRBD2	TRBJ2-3	ASSARTSGRVFTDTQY
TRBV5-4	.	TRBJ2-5	ASSLRTGGVETQY
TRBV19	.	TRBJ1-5	ASSFYSGSGNQPQH
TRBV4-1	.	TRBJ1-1	ASSQAAGGGAF
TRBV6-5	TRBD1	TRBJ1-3	ASSFHQGAGNTIY
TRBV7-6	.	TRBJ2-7	ASSPSPYEQY
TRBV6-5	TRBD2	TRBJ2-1	ASSYPGLAGINEQF